The 18 T cell receptor beta chains presented below share a single source sample, sequenced in a study of memory CD4+ T cells and cytomegalovirus serostatus. Single viable CD3+CD4+CD8-CD45RO+ cells were sorted as the memory CD4+ T cells. TCRdb's table, derived via immunoSEQ multiplex PCR, lists solely in-frame clones and lacks some. The repertoire holds approximately 92,000 clones, about 80% seen once, with around 3.6% in the top ten. Sequenced input: memory CD4+ T cells from blood. These receptors were collected from an adult in good health and CMV-seropositive.

The CDR3 loop is CASSLGGGAGNTIYF. CDR3 bases: TGTGCCAGCAGCTTGGGAGGGGGCGCAGGAAACACCATATATTTT. The rearrangement joins TRBV5-6 to TRBJ1-3, with TRBD1 matching over 7 bases. Germline-derived CDR1 and CDR2 are SGHDT and YYEEEE. CDR3 length: 15 amino acids. V shed 0 bases, J shed 4 bases, and the junction held 4 bases outside the gene matches.

Comment on this clone: Distinct nucleotide sequences in the sample also encode this CDR3. The chain joins TRBV6-5 to TRBJ2-7; TRBD1 might be the D (5 bases). The CDR3 is 14 amino acids. V lost 0 bases and J lost 0, with 6 bases in between. The germline V gene has CDR1 MNHEY and CDR2 SVGAGI. Here the CDR3 reads CASSYSDSSYEQYF. CDR3 nucleotide sequence: TGTGCCAGCAGTTACTCCGACAGCTCCTACGAGCAGTACTTC.

The gene calls are TRBV5-1 and TRBJ2-7, with a possible D match to TRBD1 (6 bases). The CDR3 consists of 12 residues. Germline CDR1 reads SGHRS; CDR2 reads YFSETQ. Trimming cost V 5 bases and J 4 bases, with 10 bases left between them. CDR3 loop: CASRPDSYEQYF. Written as DNA, the CDR3 is TGCGCCAGCAGACCGGACAGTTACGAGCAGTACTTC.

The V gene is TRBV7-2, the J gene TRBJ2-1, with 12 nucleotides matching TRBD2. The germline CDR1 and CDR2 sequences are SGHTA and FQGNSA. This CDR3 is built from 15 residues. V shed 6 bases, J shed 7 bases, and the junction held 7 bases outside the gene matches. CDR3 protein: CASSPTSGSGNEQFF. The CDR3 bases are TGTGCCAGCAGTCCGACTAGCGGGAGTGGGAATGAGCAGTTCTTC. Together with reference TRBV7-2 and TRBJ2-1, the CDR3 gives the full variable domain: GAGVSQSPSNKVTEKGKDVELRCDPISGHTALYWYRQSLGQGLEFLIYFQGNSAPDKSGLPSDRFSAERTGGSVSTLTIQRTQQEDSAVYLCASSPTSGSGNEQFFGPGTRLTVL.

V and J are TRBV5-3 and TRBJ1-1, with 8 nucleotides matching TRBD1. TRBV5-3 is an open reading frame, and its role is uncertain. The CDR3 runs to 16 residues. V shed 2 bases and J 0 bases; nucleotides not matched to a gene: 6. CDR3 nucleotide sequence: TGTGCCAGAAGCTTCCGACAGGGGTTAATGAACACTGAAGCTTTCTTT. Protein sequence: CARSFRQGLMNTEAFF.

The chain has TRBV18 and TRBJ1-5, with a possible D match to TRBD1 (5 bases). V was clipped by 6 bases and J by 2 bases, with 20 bases between them. The CDR3 has 17 residues. Germline CDR1 KGHSH, CDR2 LQKENI. For the CDR3, the DNA is TGTGCCAGCTCTACCGGTATAGGGGACCTCGGCAATCAGCCCCAGCATTTT. Protein product: CASSTGIGDLGNQPQHF.

The chain couples TRBV7-2 to TRBJ1-2; D call uncertain. Trimming removed 5 bases from V and 3 bases from J, with 16 bases in between. Germline values: CDR1 SGHTA, CDR2 FQGNSA. The CDR3 consists of 15 residues. In DNA, the CDR3 is TGTGCCAGCAGCACGGCCCCCGGAGCCCACTATGGCTACACCTTC. It translates to CASSTAPGAHYGYTF.

This sequence joins TRBV11-3 and TRBJ1-1; TRBD1 is a possible D gene (5 bases). This CDR3 region has 13 residues. In germline, CDR1 is SGHNT, CDR2 YENEEA. Trimming took 5 bases from V and 3 from J, leaving 10 bases between them. This CDR3 reads CASSVQEDTEAFF. The DNA for the CDR3 is TGTGCCAGCAGCGTACAGGAGGACACTGAAGCTTTCTTT.

The chain links TRBV7-9 to TRBJ1-3, with TRBD1 matching 8 bases. The CDR3 covers 14 residues. The trim removed 4 bases at V and 5 bases at J, leaving 4 bases unmatched. Germline V gives CDR1 SEHNR, CDR2 FQNEAQ (reference sequence). The CDR3 nucleotides are TGTGCCAGCAGCTCCACAGGGGGGAGAAACACCATATATTTT. Translating it yields CASSSTGGRNTIYF. Variable domain in full (rest from reference TRBV7-9 and TRBJ1-3): DTGVSQNPRHKITKRGQNVTFRCDPISEHNRLYWYRQTLGQGPEFLTYFQNEAQLEKSRLLSDRFSAERPKGSFSTLEIQRTEQGDSAMYLCASSSTGGRNTIYFGEGSWLTVV.

In this sample, this clone turned up once. This CDR3 is CASTRDRRVGELFF. CDR3 DNA: TGTGCCAGCACCCGGGACAGGCGGGTCGGGGAGCTGTTTTTT. V and J are TRBV5-4 and TRBJ2-2; 8 nucleotides agree with TRBD1. The CDR3 has 14 residues. Unmatched junction bases numbered 8, after V lost 6 bases and J lost 7 bases. Germline-derived CDR1 and CDR2 are SGHNT and YYREEE (reference sequence).

The gene calls are TRBV19 and TRBJ1-5; possibly TRBD1 for D (6 bases). V was pared by 3 bases and J by 2 bases, with 11 bases between. Per the germline V gene, CDR1 is LNHDA and CDR2 is SQIVND (reference sequence). This CDR3 has 15 residues. The CDR3 is CASSIIPGGNQPQHF. The CDR3 DNA follows: TGTGCCAGTAGTATCATCCCAGGGGGCAATCAGCCCCAGCATTTT. Full variable domain (missing parts from reference TRBV19 and TRBJ1-5): DGGITQSPKYLFRKEGQNVTLSCEQNLNHDAMYWYRQDPGQGLRLIYYSQIVNDFQKGDIAEGYSVSREKKESFPLTVTSAQKNPTAFYLCASSIIPGGNQPQHFGDGTRLSIL.

The chain joins TRBV30 to TRBJ1-3; no firm D call. V lost 2 bases to trimming and J lost 2 bases, with 10 bases between them. The CDR3 spans 14 residues. Per the germline V gene, CDR1 is GTSNPN and CDR2 is SVGIG (reference sequence). Here the CDR3 reads CAWSSGLAGNTIYF. The CDR3 nucleotides are TGTGCCTGGAGTTCGGGTCTGGCTGGAAACACCATATATTTT.

The V and J genes are TRBV5-4 and TRBJ2-2; 9 nucleotides align to TRBD1. V lost 3 bases, J lost 6 bases, and 9 bases stayed unmatched. The CDR3 contains 16 residues. The germline V gene has CDR1 SGHNT and CDR2 YYREEE (reference sequence). For the CDR3, the DNA is TGTGCCAGCAGCTCTGGACAGGGGAGATTGTCCGGGGAGCTGTTTTTT. The encoded protein is CASSSGQGRLSGELFF.

This chain links TRBV5-1 with TRBJ1-1; TRBD1 matches 7 bases. The CDR3 loop spans 13 amino acids. Germline V CDR1 and CDR2: SGHRS, YFSETQ. Trimming took 3 bases from V and 6 from J; bases not matched to a gene: 5. Here the CDR3 DNA reads TGCGCCAGCAGCTGGACCGACAGGGCTGAAGCTTTCTTT. Encoded protein: CASSWTDRAEAFF.

This clone was picked up a small number of times. This chain links TRBV6-6 with TRBJ1-1; D call uncertain. This CDR3 region has 13 residues. V gave up 0 bases and J gave up 1 base, with 3 bases separating them. Germline-derived CDR1 and CDR2 are MNHNY and SVGAGI (reference sequence). The DNA of the CDR3 is TGTGCCAGCAGTTACTCGGAGAACACTGAAGCTTTCTTT. It translates to CASSYSENTEAFF.

The rearrangement uses TRBV7-6 and TRBJ2-7, with 7 positions matching TRBD1. After removal of 5 bases from V and 6 bases from J, the junction contained 10 bases not matched to a gene. Germline V gene sequence: CDR1 SGHVS, CDR2 FNYEAQ. The CDR3 is 14 residues long. CDR3: CASSPDRDGGEQYF. DNA for the CDR3: TGTGCCAGCAGCCCAGACAGGGACGGCGGCGAGCAGTACTTC.

This clone occurred a few times. Other nucleotide sequences from this sample produce the same CDR3. The chain links TRBV18 to TRBJ1-1; D remains unclear. The CDR3 contains 13 residues. Germline-derived CDR1 and CDR2 are KGHSH and LQKENI. Trimming removed 3 bases at V and 1 base at J, with 6 bases between. CDR3 region: CASSPGENTEAFF. CDR3 coding DNA: TGTGCCAGCTCACCCGGGGAGAACACTGAAGCTTTCTTT.

J is TRBJ1-5 and V is TRBV28; a possible D gene is TRBD1 (6 bases). The ends were cut back, 8 bases at V and 1 base at J, with 15 bases in the middle. In germline, CDR1 is MDHEN, CDR2 SYDVKM. CDR3 length equals 15 residues. The CDR3 nucleotides read TGTGCCAGCCAAACGTCCCAGGGGAGCAATCAGCCCCAGCATTTT. Translation: CASQTSQGSNQPQHF.